These 7 T cell receptor beta chains originate from one sample sequenced in a study of blood T cell repertoires in COVID-19. Using immunoSEQ multiplex PCR, the repertoire was profiled, and TCRdb retains in-frame clones only, with some absent. The table has over 250,000 clones, around 90% seen once; the top ten hold 2% to 2.5%. Specimen: peripheral blood. The receptors were sampled from a man aged 45 to 65 with acute or convalescent COVID-19.

The chain has TRBV15 and TRBJ1-2; the match to TRBD1 covers 8 bases. V shed 5 bases and J 8 bases; nucleotides not matched to a gene: 10. Looked up from germline, CDR1 is LNHNV and CDR2 is YYDKDF (reference sequence). The CDR3 is made up of 14 amino acids. CDR3 DNA: TGTGCCACCAGCGGCGACAGGGGCATTGGGGGCTACACCTTC. It yields the protein CATSGDRGIGGYTF. Variable domain in full (rest from reference TRBV15 and TRBJ1-2): DAMVIQNPRYQVTQFGKPVTLSCSQTLNHNVMYWYQQKSSQAPKLLFHYYDKDFNNEADTPDNFQSRRPNTSFCFLDIRSPGLGDTAMYLCATSGDRGIGGYTFGSGTRLTVV.

The J gene is TRBJ2-1, the V gene TRBV3-1 (or the pseudogene TRBV3-2), with a weak D call TRBD2 (7 bases). Trimming shortened V by 8 bases and J by 6 bases, and 14 bases separated the two germline ends. The CDR3 loop spans 13 amino acids. From germline, CDR1 is LGHDT and CDR2 YNNKEL (reference sequence). The CDR3 coding sequence is TGTGCCAGCGGCGGGGGCTGGGGCAATGAGCAGTTCTTC. Translation gives CASGGGWGNEQFF.

The chain employs TRBV18 and TRBJ1-1; D unclear. The V and J ends lost 6 bases and 6 bases respectively, with 14 bases between them. The CDR3 is 13 residues long. CDR1 is KGHSH and CDR2 is LQKENI in the germline V gene. CDR3 DNA sequence: TGTGCCAGCTCCCGAGGGTTGGCCTCTGAAGCTTTCTTT. Its protein product is CASSRGLASEAFF.

The rearrangement joins TRBV5-1 to TRBJ1-1; 10 nucleotides line up with TRBD1. This CDR3 is 14 amino acids long. Germline CDR1 reads SGHRS; CDR2 reads YFSETQ. Trimming at V came to 0 bases and at J to 12 bases, leaving 8 bases not matched to a gene. The CDR3 nucleotides read TGCGCCAGCAGCTTGGGCGGAGGACAGGGGGTAACTTTCTTT. Translated: CASSLGGGQGVTFF.

The count of this clone is one. The CDR3 here is CASSYDRGSGNTIYF. In nucleotides, the CDR3 is TGTGCCAGCAGTTACGACAGGGGGTCTGGAAACACCATATATTTT. The V gene is TRBV5-4, the J gene TRBJ1-3; 9 positions match TRBD1. The J segment lost 1 base and the V segment lost 5 bases, leaving 4 bases of the junction unmatched. CDR1 is SGHNT, CDR2 YYREEE, per germline (reference sequence). The CDR3 covers 15 residues.

This rearrangement joins TRBV11-2 to TRBJ2-1, with 8 bases matching TRBD2. The CDR3 contains 15 residues. J lost 7 bases, V lost 5 bases, and 10 bases had no gene match. CDR1 SGHAT and CDR2 FQNNGV come from the germline V gene. CDR3: CASSKPGGPSNEQFF. The CDR3 DNA is TGTGCCAGCAGCAAGCCGGGGGGGCCGAGTAATGAGCAGTTCTTC.

This chain links TRBV29-1 with TRBJ1-1, with TRBD1 identical over 7 bases. V was pared by 6 bases and J by 5 bases, with 9 bases of the junction left unmatched. The CDR3 is 13 residues long. From germline, CDR1 is SQVTM and CDR2 ANQGSEA. The CDR3 protein is CSVATGRGTEAFF. In DNA form, the CDR3 reads TGCAGCGTGGCGACAGGGCGAGGGACTGAAGCTTTCTTT. Supplemented by reference TRBV29-1 and TRBJ1-1, the full variable domain reads SAVISQKPSRDICQRGTSLTIQCQVDSQVTMMFWYRQQPGQSLTLIATANQGSEATYESGFVIDKFPISRPNLTFSTLTVSNMSPEDSSIYLCSVATGRGTEAFFGQGTRLTVV.